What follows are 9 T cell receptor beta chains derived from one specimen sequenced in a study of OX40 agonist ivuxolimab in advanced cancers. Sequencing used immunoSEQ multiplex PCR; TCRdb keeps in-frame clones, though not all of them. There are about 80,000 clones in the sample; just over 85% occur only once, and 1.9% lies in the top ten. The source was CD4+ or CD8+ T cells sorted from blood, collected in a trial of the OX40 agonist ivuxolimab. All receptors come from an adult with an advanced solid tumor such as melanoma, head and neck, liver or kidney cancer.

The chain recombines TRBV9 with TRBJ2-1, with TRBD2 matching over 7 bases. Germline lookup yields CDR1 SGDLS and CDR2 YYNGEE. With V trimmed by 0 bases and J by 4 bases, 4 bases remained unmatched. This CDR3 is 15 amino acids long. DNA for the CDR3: TGTGCCAGCAGCGTAGGGCGGGAGATATACAATGAGCAGTTCTTC. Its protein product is CASSVGREIYNEQFF.

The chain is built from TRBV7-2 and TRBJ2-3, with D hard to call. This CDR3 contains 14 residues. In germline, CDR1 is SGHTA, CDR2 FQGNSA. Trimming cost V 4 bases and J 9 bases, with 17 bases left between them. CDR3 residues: CASSSPTRGGTQYF. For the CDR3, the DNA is TGTGCCAGCAGCTCCCCTACGCGAGGTGGGACGCAGTATTTT.

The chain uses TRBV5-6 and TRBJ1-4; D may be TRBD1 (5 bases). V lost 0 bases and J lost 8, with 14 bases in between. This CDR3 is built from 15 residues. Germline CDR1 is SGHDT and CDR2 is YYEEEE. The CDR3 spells CASSLEGSPSEKLFF. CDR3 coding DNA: TGTGCCAGCAGCTTGGAGGGGTCTCCTAGCGAAAAACTGTTTTTT.

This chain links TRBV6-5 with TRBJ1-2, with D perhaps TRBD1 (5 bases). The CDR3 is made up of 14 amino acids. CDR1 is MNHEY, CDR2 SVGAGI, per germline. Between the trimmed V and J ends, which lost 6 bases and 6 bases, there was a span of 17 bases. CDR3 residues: CASRPQGAHDGYTF. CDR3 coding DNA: TGTGCCAGCAGACCCCAGGGCGCTCACGATGGCTACACCTTC.

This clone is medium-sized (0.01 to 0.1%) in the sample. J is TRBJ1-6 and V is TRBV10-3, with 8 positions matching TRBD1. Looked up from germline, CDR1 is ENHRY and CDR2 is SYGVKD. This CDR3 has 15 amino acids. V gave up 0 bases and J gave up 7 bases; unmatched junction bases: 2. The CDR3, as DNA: TGTGCCATCAGTGAGTCGACAGGGGAAAATTCACCCCTCCACTTT. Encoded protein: CAISESTGENSPLHF.

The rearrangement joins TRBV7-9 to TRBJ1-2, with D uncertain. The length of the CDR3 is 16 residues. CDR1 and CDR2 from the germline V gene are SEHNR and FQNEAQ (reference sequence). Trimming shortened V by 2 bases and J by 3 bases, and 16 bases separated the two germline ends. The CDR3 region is CASSLRGFEDDYGYTF. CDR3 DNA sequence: TGTGCCAGCAGCTTACGTGGTTTTGAGGATGACTATGGCTACACCTTC. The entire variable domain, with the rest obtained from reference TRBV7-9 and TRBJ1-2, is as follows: DTGVSQNPRHKITKRGQNVTFRCDPISEHNRLYWYRQTLGQGPEFLTYFQNEAQLEKSRLLSDRFSAERPKGSFSTLEIQRTEQGDSAMYLCASSLRGFEDDYGYTFGSGTRLTVV.

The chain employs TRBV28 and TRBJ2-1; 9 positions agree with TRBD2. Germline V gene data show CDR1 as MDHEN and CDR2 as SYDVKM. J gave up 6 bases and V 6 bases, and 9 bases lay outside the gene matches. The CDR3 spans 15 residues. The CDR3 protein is CASRGHSGGVNEQFF. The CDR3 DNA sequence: TGTGCCAGCAGGGGACATAGCGGGGGTGTCAATGAGCAGTTCTTC.

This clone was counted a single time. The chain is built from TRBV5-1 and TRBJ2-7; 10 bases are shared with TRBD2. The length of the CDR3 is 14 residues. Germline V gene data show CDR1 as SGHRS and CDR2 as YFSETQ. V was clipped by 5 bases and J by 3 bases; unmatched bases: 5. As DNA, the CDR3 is TGCGCCAGCAGGAGAGCTAGCGGGAGCTACGAGCAGTACTTC. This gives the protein CASRRASGSYEQYF.

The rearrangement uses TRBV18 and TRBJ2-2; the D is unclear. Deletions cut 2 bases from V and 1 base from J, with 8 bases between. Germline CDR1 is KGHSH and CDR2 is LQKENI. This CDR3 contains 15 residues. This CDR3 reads CASSPDLKNTGELFF. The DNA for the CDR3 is TGTGCCAGCTCACCAGATCTCAAGAACACCGGGGAGCTGTTTTTT.